The rows below give T cell receptor beta chains drawn from one sample of a study of blood T cell repertoires in COVID-19. Using immunoSEQ multiplex PCR, the repertoire was profiled, and TCRdb retains in-frame clones only, with some absent. The sample shows roughly 26,000 clones, around 88% of them seen only once. The sample was peripheral blood. These receptors all come from a man aged 70 or older with acute or convalescent COVID-19. CDR3s include the opening cysteine and the closing phenylalanine or tryptophan. A D gene is named only where the DNA matches it firmly. Where a row states a size, it is once, few, many or the class of an expanded clone; other rows omit it.

>NA|TRBD1|TRBV2|TRBJ1-4
TGTGCCAGCAGCCCGGGACAGGGGCGTGAGGGTAATGAAAAACTGTTTTTT
CASSPGQGREGNEKLFF
>NA|TRBD2|TRBV11-1|TRBJ2-3
TGTGCCAGCAGCTTAGCCCAAGCTCGCGGGACTAACACAGATACGCAGTATTTT
CASSLAQARGTNTDTQYF
>NA|TRBD1|TRBV7-9|TRBJ2-7
TGTGCCAGCAGCGCAGGGGGCTCCTACGAGCAGTACTTC
CASSAGGSYEQYF
>NA|TRBD1|TRBV19|TRBJ2-1
TGTGCCAGTAGTATGACAGGGGGCTTTGGCGAGCAGTTCTTC
CASSMTGGFGEQFF
>NA|TRBD1|TRBV11-3|TRBJ2-7
TGTGCCAGCAGCTCACAGGGGTCCTACGAGCAGTACTTC
CASSSQGSYEQYF
>NA|TRBD2|TRBV27|TRBJ2-1
TGTGCCAGCAGTTCCCCGCAGACTAGCGGAGGACGGGATGAGCAGTTCTTC
CASSSPQTSGGRDEQFF
>once|NA|TRBV11-3|TRBJ2-2
TGTGCCAGCAGCTTACGGTCCGGGGAGCTGTTTTTT
CASSLRSGELFF
>NA|NA|TRBV21-1|TRBJ2-1
TGTGCCAGCAACCCGACAGCAAATGAGCAGTTCTTC
CASNPTANEQFF
>NA|TRBD1|TRBV3-1/TRBV3-2|TRBJ1-2
TGTGCCAGCAGCCCGACAGGGGACTATGGCTACACCTTC
CASSPTGDYGYTF
>once|TRBD1|TRBV4-2|TRBJ1-2
TGTGCCAGCAGCCAAGAGACAGGGAATTCTTTTTATGGCTACACCTTC
CASSQETGNSFYGYTF
>NA|TRBD2|TRBV29-1|TRBJ2-2
TGCAGCGTTGCCCTTTTTAGCGGGAGAGAGGGCGGGGAGCTGTTTTTT
CSVALFSGREGGELFF
>NA|NA|TRBV12-3/TRBV12-4|TRBJ2-5
TGTGCCAGCAGTTCGAGGGAGACCCAGTACTTC
CASSSRETQYF
>few|NA|TRBV11-2|TRBJ1-1
TGTGCCAGCAGTTCTCACCACACAGGGAACACTGAAGCTTTCTTT
CASSSHHTGNTEAFF